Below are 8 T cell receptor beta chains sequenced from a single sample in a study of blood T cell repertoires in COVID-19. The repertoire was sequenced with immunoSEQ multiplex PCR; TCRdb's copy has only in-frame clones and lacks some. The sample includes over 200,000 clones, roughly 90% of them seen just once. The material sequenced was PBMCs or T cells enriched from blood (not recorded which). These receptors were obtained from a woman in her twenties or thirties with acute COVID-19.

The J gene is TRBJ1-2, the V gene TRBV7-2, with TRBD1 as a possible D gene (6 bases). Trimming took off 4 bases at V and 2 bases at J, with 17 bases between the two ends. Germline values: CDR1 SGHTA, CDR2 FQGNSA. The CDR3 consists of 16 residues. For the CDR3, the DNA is TGTGCCAGCAGCTCTAATCCGCCGGGACACAACTATGGCTACACCTTC. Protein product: CASSSNPPGHNYGYTF.

CDR3: CAISESGDRAAATNEKLFF. DNA for the CDR3: TGTGCCATCAGTGAGTCGGGGGACAGGGCAGCTGCAACTAATGAAAAACTGTTTTTT. The chain carries TRBV10-3 and TRBJ1-4; TRBD1 agrees at 9 bases. There are 19 residues in the CDR3. V was pared by 0 bases and J by 0 bases, with 8 bases of the junction left unmatched. The germline V gene encodes CDR1 ENHRY and CDR2 SYGVKD.

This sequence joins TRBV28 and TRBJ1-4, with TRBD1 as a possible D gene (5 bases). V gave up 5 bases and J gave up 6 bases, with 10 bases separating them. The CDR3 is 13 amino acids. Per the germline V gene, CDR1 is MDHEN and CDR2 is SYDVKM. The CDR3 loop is CASSPGGDEKLFF. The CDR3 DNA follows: TGTGCCAGCAGTCCGGGGGGAGATGAAAAACTGTTTTTT.

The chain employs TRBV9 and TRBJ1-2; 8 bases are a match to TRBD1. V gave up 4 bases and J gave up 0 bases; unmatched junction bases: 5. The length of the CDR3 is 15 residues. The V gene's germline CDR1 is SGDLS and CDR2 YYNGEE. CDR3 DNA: TGTGCCAGCAGCCCCCGACAGGGGCCTAACTATGGCTACACCTTC. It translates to CASSPRQGPNYGYTF.

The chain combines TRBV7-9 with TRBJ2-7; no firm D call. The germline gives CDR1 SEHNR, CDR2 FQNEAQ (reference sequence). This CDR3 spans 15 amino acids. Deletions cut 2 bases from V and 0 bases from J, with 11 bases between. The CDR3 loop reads CASSLSGGVSYEQYF. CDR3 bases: TGTGCCAGCAGCTTATCCGGCGGTGTCTCCTACGAGCAGTACTTC.

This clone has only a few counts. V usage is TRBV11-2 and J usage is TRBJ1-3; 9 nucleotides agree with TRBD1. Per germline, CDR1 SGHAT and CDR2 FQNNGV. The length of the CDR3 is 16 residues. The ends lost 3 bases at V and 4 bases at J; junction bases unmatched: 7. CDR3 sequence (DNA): TGTGCCAGCAGCTTTACCGGGACAGGGATCGGAAACACCATATATTTT. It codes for CASSFTGTGIGNTIYF. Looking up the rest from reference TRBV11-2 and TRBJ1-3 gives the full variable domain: EAGVAQSPRYKIIEKRQSVAFWCNPISGHATLYWYQQILGQGPKLLIQFQNNGVVDDSQLPKDRFSAERLKGVDSTLKIQPAKLEDSAVYLCASSFTGTGIGNTIYFGEGSWLTVV.

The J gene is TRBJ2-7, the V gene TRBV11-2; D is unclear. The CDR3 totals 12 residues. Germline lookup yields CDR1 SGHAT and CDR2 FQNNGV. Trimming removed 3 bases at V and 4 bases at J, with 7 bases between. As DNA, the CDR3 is TGTGCCAGCAGCTTTCGAGGTTACGAGCAGTACTTC. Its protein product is CASSFRGYEQYF.

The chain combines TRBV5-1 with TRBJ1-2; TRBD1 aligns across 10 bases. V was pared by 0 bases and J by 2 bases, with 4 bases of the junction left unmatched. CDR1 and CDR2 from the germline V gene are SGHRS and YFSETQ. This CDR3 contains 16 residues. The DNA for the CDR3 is TGCGCCAGCAGCTTGGCAGGGACAGGGGTGAACTATGGCTACACCTTC. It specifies CASSLAGTGVNYGYTF.